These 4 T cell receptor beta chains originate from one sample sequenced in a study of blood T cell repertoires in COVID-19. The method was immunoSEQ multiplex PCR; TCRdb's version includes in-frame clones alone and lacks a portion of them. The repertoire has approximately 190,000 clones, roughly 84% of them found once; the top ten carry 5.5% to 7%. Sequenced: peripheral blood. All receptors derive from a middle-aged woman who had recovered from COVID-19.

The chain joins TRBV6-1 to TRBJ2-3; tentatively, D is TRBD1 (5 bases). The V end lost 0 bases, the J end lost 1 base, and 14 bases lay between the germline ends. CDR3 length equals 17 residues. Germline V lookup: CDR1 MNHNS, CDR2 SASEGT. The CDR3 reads CASSEAPLGAGTDTQYF. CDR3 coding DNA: TGTGCCAGCAGTGAAGCGCCTCTAGGGGCTGGCACAGATACGCAGTATTTT.

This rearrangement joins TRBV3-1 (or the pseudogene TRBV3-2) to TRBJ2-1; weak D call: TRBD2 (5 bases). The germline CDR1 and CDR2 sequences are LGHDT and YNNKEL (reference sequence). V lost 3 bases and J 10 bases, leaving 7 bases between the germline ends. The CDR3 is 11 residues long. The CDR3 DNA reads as TGTGCCAGCAGCCAGTTAGCGGAGCAGTTCTTC. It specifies CASSQLAEQFF.

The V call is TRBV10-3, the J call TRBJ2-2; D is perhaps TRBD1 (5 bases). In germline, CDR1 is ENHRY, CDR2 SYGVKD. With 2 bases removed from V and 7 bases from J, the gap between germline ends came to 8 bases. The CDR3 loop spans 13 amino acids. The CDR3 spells CAISEGAGGELFF. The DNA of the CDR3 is TGTGCCATCAGTGAGGGGGCAGGCGGGGAGCTGTTTTTT.

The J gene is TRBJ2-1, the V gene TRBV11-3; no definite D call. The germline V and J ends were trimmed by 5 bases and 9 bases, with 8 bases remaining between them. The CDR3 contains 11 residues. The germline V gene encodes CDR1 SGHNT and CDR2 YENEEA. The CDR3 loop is CASSLETEQFF. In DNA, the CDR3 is TGTGCCAGCAGCCTGGAGACTGAGCAGTTCTTC.